This TCR beta chain originates from a study of blood T cell repertoires in COVID-19. How the authors handled the data: Amplification of reference gene primers provided the estimated nucleated cell counts. TCRdb keeps only in-frame clones here, not all; method: immunoSEQ multiplex PCR. That table supplies the V and J calls and clone size; D and trimming were determined from the DNA. The sample contains approximately 110,000 clones, about 87% of which appear only once. The CDR3 sequence is 13 residues long. In germline, CDR1 is LNHNV, CDR2 YYDKDF (reference sequence). V was trimmed by 5 bases and J by 4 bases, leaving 11 bases between them.

The sequenced sample consisted of peripheral blood. The source is a woman aged 50 to 60 with acute or convalescent COVID-19. The chain is built from TRBV15 and TRBJ1-2, with D unresolved. The CDR3 nucleotides read TGTGCCACCAGCCCCGGACTCGGCTATGGCTACACCTTC. Translating it yields CATSPGLGYGYTF. Using reference TRBV15 and TRBJ1-2 for the parts outside the CDR3, the full variable domain is DAMVIQNPRYQVTQFGKPVTLSCSQTLNHNVMYWYQQKSSQAPKLLFHYYDKDFNNEADTPDNFQSRRPNTSFCFLDIRSPGLGDTAMYLCATSPGLGYGYTFGSGTRLTVV.